This T cell receptor beta chain was captured by sequencing in a study of vaccination and CD4 T cells after COVID-19. Background on the study: Post-vaccination samples were procured at a median of around 79 days following dose two (range 14 to 241).

TCRdb called the PCR reads again in MiXCR, with one record for every CDR3 protein. The profile shows 20,000 to 25,000 distinct CDR3 sequences, under 75% of them singletons. Germline trimming cut 7 bases from V and 9 bases from J; bases unmatched to any gene: 13. CDR1 and CDR2 from the germline V gene are MNHNS and SASEGT. The CDR3 runs 14 residues. Sample: CD4+ T cells from blood, taken before SARS-CoV-2 vaccination. The chain is built from TRBV6-1 and TRBJ2-7; the match to TRBD1 covers 9 bases. This receptor was identified in a human donor who had recovered from COVID-19. CDR3 nucleotide sequence: TGTGCCAGCATCAACACCGGGACAGGGTCGGGGCAGTACTTC. Its translation is CASINTGTGSGQYF.